Listed below are T cell receptor beta chains from one sample, sequenced in a study of T-cell memory formation after mild COVID-19. MiXCR, applied by TCRdb to the 5' RACE reads, yields one record per CDR3 protein. The sample lists about 200,000 distinct CDR3 sequences; around 9.5% were seen once. Sequencing was performed on PBMCs or a T cell subset sorted from them (not recorded which). The receptors here all came from a man younger than 35 who had mild COVID-19 (a few samples of this study predate the infection). Cell type and time point are not known. Both conserved end residues are part of each CDR3. Each record gives: V gene, D gene, J gene, clone size, CDR3 DNA, CDR3 protein. A D gene is named only where the DNA matches it firmly. The size entry is marked missing in some rows and otherwise reads once, few, many or a size class.

>TRBV7-9|TRBD1|TRBJ1-5|.
TGTGCCAGCAGCCAGGGGGAGACCAATCAGCCCCAGCATTTT
CASSQGETNQPQHF
>TRBV5-1|TRBD2|TRBJ2-3|.
TGCGCCAGCAGCCCCGGACTAGCGGATGATAGCACAGATACGCAGTATTTT
CASSPGLADDSTDTQYF
>TRBV10-3|.|TRBJ2-1|few
TGTGCCATCACCGCGCTAGGCGGGGGCTCCTCCTACAATGAGCAGTTCTTC
CAITALGGGSSYNEQFF
>TRBV20-1|.|TRBJ1-5|.
TGCAGTGCTAGAGATGTCGGGGGGGATCAGCCCCAGCATTTT
CSARDVGGDQPQHF
>TRBV18|.|TRBJ2-3|.
TGTGCCAGCTCGCCTGACAGGCAGACCTACACAGATACGCAGTATTTT
CASSPDRQTYTDTQYF
>TRBV7-6|TRBD1|TRBJ1-1|.
TGTGCCAGCAGCCAAGGACAGGGAAGTTTGAACACTGAAGCTTTCTTT
CASSQGQGSLNTEAFF
>TRBV7-7|TRBD2|TRBJ2-5|few
TGTGCTAGCAGTCGACTAGCGGGGGGTTCTGGGGAGACCCAGTACTTC
CASSRLAGGSGETQYF
>TRBV5-1|TRBD2|TRBJ2-1|.
TGCGCCAGCAGCTACGGGGGGGCGGGCAATGAGCAGTTCTTC
CASSYGGAGNEQFF
>TRBV7-2|.|TRBJ1-5|.
TGTGCCAGCGGACCGGGGCCTGCCTTCAATCAGCCCCAGCATTTT
CASGPGPAFNQPQHF
>TRBV7-2|TRBD1|TRBJ1-4|few
TGTGCCAGCAGCCCAGGGGGAGGGTCCCGCGAAAAACTGTTTTTT
CASSPGGGSREKLFF
>TRBV12-3/TRBV12-4|.|TRBJ2-1|few
TGTGCCAGCAGTTTGTCATCCGCGGGGAAGAGGGAGCAGTTCTTC
CASSLSSAGKREQFF
>TRBV18|TRBD1|TRBJ1-1|many
TGTGCCAGCTCACAGGCCGGGACAGGGTTTCGGAACACTGAAGCTTTCTTT
CASSQAGTGFRNTEAFF
>TRBV6-2/TRBV6-3|.|TRBJ2-1|.
TGTGCCAGCAGTTACTCGACCCCCCCTGAGCAGTTCTTC
CASSYSTPPEQFF
>TRBV18|TRBD1|TRBJ1-5|few
TGTGCCAGCTTCCGGGACAGAAATCAGCCCCAGCATTTT
CASFRDRNQPQHF
>TRBV5-1|.|TRBJ2-1|many
TGCGCCAGCAGCCTGGGACCGCCCCTCAATGAGCAGTTCTTC
CASSLGPPLNEQFF